Following are 23 T cell receptor beta chains from one sample sequenced in a study of T cells after yellow fever vaccination. TCRdb analysed the 5' RACE reads with MiXCR anew, one entry per CDR3 protein. Of 500,000 to 650,000 distinct CDR3 sequences listed, roughly 17% are singletons. Sequencing used PBMCs, obtained about 5 days after the first yellow fever vaccination. These receptors were obtained from a man younger than 35 who received the YFV17D yellow fever vaccine.

The gene calls are TRBV25-1 and TRBJ1-3; D unresolved. The germline V and J ends were trimmed by 1 base and 2 bases, with 9 bases remaining between them. The length of the CDR3 is 15 residues. From germline, CDR1 is MGHDK and CDR2 SYGVNS. The CDR3: CASSELGIPGNTIYF. The CDR3 region has the DNA TGTGCCAGCAGTGAATTAGGTATACCTGGAAACACCATATATTTT.

The rearrangement links TRBV28 to TRBJ2-5, with a possible D match to TRBD1 (6 bases). V lost 2 bases and J lost 0, with 10 bases in between. CDR3 length: 15 residues. Per the germline V gene, CDR1 is MDHEN and CDR2 is SYDVKM. The CDR3 DNA reads as TGTGCCAGCAGTTTACAGCAGGGGTACCAAGAGACCCAGTACTTC. Translation gives CASSLQQGYQETQYF.

This chain uses TRBV7-3 with TRBJ2-2, with 8 positions matching TRBD2. The length of the CDR3 is 16 residues. Germline V lookup: CDR1 SGHTA, CDR2 FQGTGA. J gave up 4 bases and V 2 bases, and 6 bases lay outside the gene matches. As DNA, the CDR3 is TGTGCCAGCAGCTTATCGGGGGGGGGCCGCACCGGGGAGCTGTTTTTT. It encodes CASSLSGGGRTGELFF.

This clonotype was picked up a small number of times. V usage is TRBV15 and J usage is TRBJ2-5; D not resolved. The CDR3 spans 13 residues. Deletions cut 4 bases from V and 2 bases from J, with 8 bases between. Germline V gives CDR1 LNHNV, CDR2 YYDKDF (reference sequence). This CDR3 is CATSTDPQETQYF. The CDR3 region has the DNA TGTGCCACCAGCACGGACCCACAAGAGACCCAGTACTTC.

This clonotype was detected only a few times. The V call is TRBV6-1, the J call TRBJ1-5, with TRBD1 identical over 7 bases. V shed 5 bases, J shed 6 bases, and the junction held 7 bases outside the gene matches. Germline assignment: CDR1 MNHNS and CDR2 SASEGT. The CDR3 consists of 14 residues. The DNA for the CDR3 is TGTGCCAGCAGTCCAAGACAGGGTGCTCAGCCCCAGCATTTT. Protein sequence: CASSPRQGAQPQHF.

The chain is built from TRBV28 and TRBJ1-5; perhaps TRBD1 as D (5 bases). Germline CDR1 and CDR2: MDHEN and SYDVKM. V shed 6 bases and J shed 3 bases, with 12 bases lying between them. The CDR3 is 14 residues long. The CDR3 loop reads CASRPDTSNQPQHF. The CDR3, as DNA: TGTGCCAGCAGGCCGGACACTTCCAATCAGCCCCAGCATTTT.

This clonotype appeared a few times. The chain combines TRBV7-6 with TRBJ2-5, with a possible D match to TRBD1 (6 bases). Trimming stripped 4 bases from V and 2 bases from J, with 17 bases between. The CDR3 is 16 residues long. CDR1 and CDR2 (germline): SGHVS, FNYEAQ. CDR3 residues: CASSSRIRGEQETQYF. DNA for the CDR3: TGTGCCAGCAGCTCCCGAATCAGGGGAGAGCAAGAGACCCAGTACTTC.

Only a few counts were recorded for this clonotype. The chain combines TRBV7-6 with TRBJ1-2, with a weak D call TRBD1 (5 bases). This CDR3 has 16 amino acids. V was trimmed by 3 bases and J by 4 bases, leaving 18 bases between them. In germline, CDR1 is SGHVS, CDR2 FNYEAQ. CDR3 region: CASSFSHRKAVYGYTF. DNA of the CDR3: TGTGCCAGCAGCTTCTCCCACAGGAAGGCCGTCTATGGCTACACCTTC. Full variable domain (remainder filled in from reference TRBV7-6 and TRBJ1-2): GAGVSQSPRYKVTKRGQDVALRCDPISGHVSLYWYRQALGQGPEFLTYFNYEAQQDKSGLPNDRFSAERPEGSISTLTIQRTEQRDSAMYRCASSFSHRKAVYGYTFGSGTRLTVV.

This clonotype was counted ten times or more. The chain uses TRBV5-4 and TRBJ2-5; possible D gene TRBD2, 5 bases. Trimming pared 0 bases from V and 2 bases from J, leaving 11 bases between. Germline CDR1 is SGHNT and CDR2 is YYREEE (reference sequence). There are 15 residues in the CDR3. In DNA, the CDR3 is TGTGCCAGCAGCTTGGGCGGGTCCCGGCAAGAGACCCAGTACTTC. Translating it yields CASSLGGSRQETQYF.

This clonotype was counted only a few times. The chain couples TRBV10-3 to TRBJ2-5, with 10 nucleotides matching TRBD1. J was trimmed by 0 bases and V by 5 bases; bases with no gene match: 9. CDR1 is ENHRY and CDR2 is SYGVKD in the germline V gene. CDR3 length equals 17 residues. The CDR3 protein is CAISFSPDRGDQETQYF. CDR3 bases: TGTGCCATCAGTTTCAGTCCGGACAGGGGGGACCAAGAGACCCAGTACTTC.

The chain carries TRBV5-4 and TRBJ1-1; maybe TRBD1 (5 bases). The CDR3 covers 15 residues. Germline-derived CDR1 and CDR2 are SGHNT and YYREEE (reference sequence). V dropped 0 bases and J dropped 4 bases, with 13 bases sitting between them. In DNA form, the CDR3 reads TGTGCCAGCAGCTTGGAGGGGCCTTCGGGCACTGAAGCTTTCTTT. Its translation: CASSLEGPSGTEAFF.

Only a few counts were recorded for this clonotype. The chain has TRBV20-1 and TRBJ2-7, with D possibly called TRBD1 or TRBD2 (6 bases each). Germline values: CDR1 DFQATT, CDR2 SNEGSKA (reference sequence). V was cut by 2 bases and J by 3 bases, with 17 bases left in between. The length of the CDR3 is 15 residues. The CDR3 reads CSARFFGGPYYEQYF. CDR3 DNA sequence: TGCAGTGCTAGATTTTTTGGGGGGCCGTACTACGAGCAGTACTTC.

This chain links TRBV6-2 or TRBV6-3 with TRBJ1-3, with a weak D call TRBD1 (5 bases). The germline V and J ends were trimmed by 6 bases and 4 bases, with 13 bases remaining between them. The germline CDR1 and CDR2 sequences are MNHEY and SVGEGT. The CDR3 loop spans 14 amino acids. CDR3 sequence reads: CASSRGDLGNTIYF. DNA of the CDR3: TGTGCCAGCAGCAGAGGGGACCTCGGAAACACCATATATTTT.

This clonotype was counted only a few times. The chain joins TRBV20-1 to TRBJ1-4; D gene uncertain. Trimming left V 1 base short and J 4 bases short, with 19 bases between. Germline V gives CDR1 DFQATT, CDR2 SNEGSKA (reference sequence). There are 17 residues in the CDR3. CDR3 bases: TGCAGTGCTAGAGCAGATGATAGGCGCCGCGTTAATGAAAAACTGTTTTTT. Protein product: CSARADDRRRVNEKLFF.

This clonotype was detected a few times. The chain has TRBV6-1 and TRBJ1-5, with 7 bases identical to TRBD1. The CDR3 contains 17 residues. Germline trimming cut 5 bases from V and 0 bases from J; bases unmatched to any gene: 10. Germline-derived CDR1 and CDR2 are MNHNS and SASEGT. The CDR3 DNA reads TGTGCCAGCAGTCAATCCCCGACAGGGTATAGCAATCAGCCCCAGCATTTT. It encodes CASSQSPTGYSNQPQHF.

This clonotype came up many times. The chain joins TRBV6-2 or TRBV6-3 to TRBJ2-1; D possibly corresponds to TRBD2 (5 bases). With 2 bases removed from V and 9 bases from J, the gap between germline ends came to 11 bases. The CDR3 extends over 13 amino acids. Germline V lookup: CDR1 MNHEY, CDR2 SVGEGT. The CDR3 region is CASSYATRSEQFF. CDR3 nucleotide sequence: TGTGCCAGCAGTTACGCCACTAGATCTGAGCAGTTCTTC.

This clonotype appeared once. The genes are TRBV6-6 and TRBJ2-3, with D uncertain. The CDR3 consists of 12 residues. The germline V gene has CDR1 MNHNY and CDR2 SVGAGI (reference sequence). V was shortened by 0 bases and J by 10 bases, with 8 bases between the two germline ends. In DNA form, the CDR3 reads TGTGCCAGCAGTTACTCCGTTCGGGCGCAGTATTTT. It specifies CASSYSVRAQYF.

V and J are TRBV7-2 and TRBJ1-5; D not certain. Germline assignment: CDR1 SGHTA and CDR2 FQGNSA. This CDR3 is built from 13 residues. The V and J ends lost 6 bases and 4 bases respectively, with 10 bases between them. CDR3 in amino acids: CASRTGLNQPQHF. CDR3 bases: TGTGCCAGCAGGACCGGGCTTAATCAGCCCCAGCATTTT. Using reference TRBV7-2 and TRBJ1-5 for the parts outside the CDR3, the full variable domain is GAGVSQSPSNKVTEKGKDVELRCDPISGHTALYWYRQSLGQGLEFLIYFQGNSAPDKSGLPSDRFSAERTGGSVSTLTIQRTQQEDSAVYLCASRTGLNQPQHFGDGTRLSIL.

This clonotype was observed at least ten times. This rearrangement joins TRBV6-2 or TRBV6-3 to TRBJ2-5, with D tentatively TRBD2 (7 bases). The germline CDR1 and CDR2 sequences are MNHEY and SVGEGT. CDR3 length: 15 residues. Between the trimmed V and J ends, which lost 4 bases and 4 bases, there was a span of 16 bases. The CDR3 spells CASSLRGGAGETQYF. In DNA form, the CDR3 reads TGTGCCAGCAGTTTACGAGGGGGGGCCGGAGAGACCCAGTACTTC.

This clonotype has just a few counts. V gene TRBV7-9 combines with J gene TRBJ1-1; D not resolved. V gave up 2 bases and J gave up 0 bases, with 10 bases separating them. This CDR3 comprises 15 residues. Germline V lookup: CDR1 SEHNR, CDR2 FQNEAQ (reference sequence). The CDR3 spells CASSLPGRLNTEAFF. CDR3 bases: TGTGCCAGCAGCTTACCTGGCAGGCTGAACACTGAAGCTTTCTTT.

The chain combines TRBV6-2 or TRBV6-3 with TRBJ2-1; 11 bases are shared with TRBD2. CDR1 and CDR2 (germline): MNHEY, SVGEGT. The trim removed 2 bases at V and 9 bases at J, leaving 9 bases unmatched. There are 16 residues in the CDR3. The CDR3 region has the DNA TGTGCCAGCAGTTACATCCCTAGCGGGGGGCGGGTTGAGCAGTTCTTC. Its translation: CASSYIPSGGRVEQFF.

This chain joins TRBV27 and TRBJ2-3; D is uncertain. The V gene's germline CDR1 is MNHEY and CDR2 SMNVEV (reference sequence). The CDR3 covers 15 residues. Deletions cut 3 bases from V and 0 bases from J, with 10 bases between. The CDR3 reads CASSFWATSTDTQYF. The CDR3 DNA sequence: TGTGCCAGCAGTTTTTGGGCCACTAGCACAGATACGCAGTATTTT.

This clonotype came up a few times. V is TRBV6-1 and J is TRBJ2-1, with TRBD1 identical over 7 bases. Trimming removed 7 bases from V and 5 bases from J; junction bases left unmatched: 8. CDR3 size: 14 residues. Germline-derived CDR1 and CDR2 are MNHNS and SASEGT. CDR3 in amino acids: CASNPGQLNNEQFF. The CDR3 DNA follows: TGTGCCAGCAACCCGGGACAGCTAAACAATGAGCAGTTCTTC.